This TCR beta chain was profiled in a study of blood T cell repertoires in COVID-19. This clone came up a few times. Assay: immunoSEQ multiplex PCR; the TCRdb copy retains only in-frame clones and omits some. Among 300,000 to 450,000 clones listed, over 85% were seen once. The CDR3 has 13 amino acids. V lost 2 bases to trimming and J lost 3 bases; unmatched junction nucleotides: 0. Germline CDR1 MDHEN, CDR2 SYDVKM. This chain links TRBV28 with TRBJ1-2; 7 positions match TRBD1. The TCR comes from an older woman with COVID-19, enrolled during active disease. The sample was peripheral blood. This chain's CDR3 is CASSLQGDYGYTF. The CDR3 DNA is TGTGCCAGCAGTTTACAGGGGGACTATGGCTACACCTTC.